Below, one T cell receptor beta chain is given with its context. This clonotype was seen many times. Its antigen is unknown. Per-nucleotide qualities are absent, and no much larger clonotype sits a single base away. The data belong to a study of neurological immune-mediated disorders (dated by TCRdb to 2018 to 2020). With respect to the entire study: Peripheral blood TCR-beta repertoires from HTLV-I-associated myelopathy (HAM/TSP) patients, multiple sclerosis patients and healthy controls were compared by UMI-based sequencing. The approximately 110 TCR-beta libraries included longitudinal samples, technical triplicates and paired sorted CD4+ and CD8+ T-cell subsets alongside PBMC samples. The cohort comprised about 70 subjects: roughly 15 HAM/TSP patients, some 35 multiple sclerosis patients and some 20 healthy controls.

Beyond this particular receptor, the publication reports: No identical CDR3 amino acid sequences were shared among expanded clones across subjects, suggesting private TCR-beta repertoires in all groups. The highest TCR clonal expansion was observed in HAM/TSP patients, whereas the lowest was observed in MS patients, even when compared with healthy controls.

Unsorted PBMC libraries were generated from 2 million PBMCs stored in RNAlater at -80 °C until RNA extraction. PBMCs were separated from peripheral blood using Ficoll-Hypaque density gradient centrifugation and then cryopreserved in liquid nitrogen. cDNA synthesis used template-switch 5'RACE with a primer carrying a 10-nucleotide random unique molecular identifier tagging each TCR transcript. Over 200 million TCR-beta sequences, covering 15-18 subjects, were produced in each sequencing run. Total RNA was extracted with the RNeasy kit. TCR-beta VDJ regions were amplified with primers for the TCR constant region and the 5'RACE anchor, using the KAPA Real-time Library Amplification kit. A first PCR added sample indexes and Illumina adaptors, after which a second PCR increased the library yield. After Ampure bead purification, the TCR product of roughly 650 bp was size-selected on a 2% E-gel SizeSelection system. Before pooling, libraries had their quality checked on a Bioanalyzer, their concentration measured with Qubit, and their quantity determined with the Kapa Library Quantification kit. Libraries were sequenced paired-end 2 x 150 bp on an Illumina HiSeq 2500. To increase sequence diversity, about 25-31% phiX was spiked into each library pool. From the authors' description of their analysis: Quality-filtered reads were processed with the UMI-based MiGEC pipeline, which removed over 75% of raw TCR sequences during error correction. VDJ genes were aligned to IMGT germline references, and clonotypes were defined by unique CDR3 amino acid sequence plus V-J genes. VDJtools evaluated clonal expansion, Shannon diversity and CDR3 relatedness (CalcPairwiseDistances, ClusterSamples); CLCbio workbench built phylogenetic trees. Clones with at least 8 unique UMIs were defined as expanded, with this threshold being based on coefficient-of-variation modelling across technical triplicates. TCRdb applied fastp at Q25 and MiXCR to the public reads, then kept only in-frame beta chains. Rows are unified per CDR3 protein, each entry keeping the most common DNA and genes. The V and J calls here are based on TCRdb, not the publication. Recorded for this sample are approximately 40,000 distinct CDR3 sequences; 10% of them occurred a single time. The ten largest account for around 7% of the sample.

The CDR3 spans 15 residues, from the cysteine through the phenylalanine. Solely the CDR3 DNA is kept, with 45 bases framed from the first base. Unmatched junction bases come to 10, with V trimmed by 2 bases and J by 9 bases. CDR1 and CDR2, per the germline V gene, are SGHRS and YFSETQ. This receptor chain uses TRBV5-1 and TRBJ2-1; 8 nucleotides in the junction match TRBD2. The sample comprised PBMCs. The clonotype comes from a woman in her 30s with HTLV-1-associated myelopathy (HAM/TSP). The DNA sequence reads TGCGCCAGCAGCTTAGGGGTAGCGGGGCCCGGTGAGCAGTTCTTC. Translated, this gives CASSLGVAGPGEQFF.